These 7 T cell receptor beta chains originate from one sample sequenced in a study of T cell changes during pregnancy in multiple sclerosis. Measured with immunoSEQ multiplex PCR; TCRdb has only the in-frame clones, and not every one. The sample yields around 45,000 clones, around 90% seen once. The sample in question was CD4+ T cells from peripheral blood mononuclear cells, obtained before pregnancy. The receptors shown here come from a female donor with multiple sclerosis, enrolled in a pregnancy study.

This sequence joins TRBV5-5 and TRBJ2-7, with TRBD2 matching 9 bases. The CDR3 length is 17 residues. The ends lost 0 bases at V and 5 bases at J; junction bases unmatched: 12. Germline V gene sequence: CDR1 SGHKS, CDR2 YYEKEE (reference sequence). The CDR3 loop is CASSLGAGAGGQNEQYF. In DNA form, the CDR3 reads TGTGCCAGCAGCTTGGGGGCCGGCGCGGGGGGGCAGAACGAGCAGTACTTC.

This chain joins TRBV5-4 and TRBJ2-7, with 8 bases aligning to TRBD1. The CDR3 is 15 residues long. The germline gives CDR1 SGHNT, CDR2 YYREEE (reference sequence). Losses at the gene ends were 4 bases for V and 3 bases for J; bases not matched to a gene: 9. The CDR3 loop is CASSADRVPHYEQYF. The CDR3, as DNA: TGTGCCAGCAGCGCGGACAGGGTTCCCCACTACGAGCAGTACTTC.

The CDR3 region is CASSQTGRLYKNIQYF. In DNA, the CDR3 is TGTGCCAGCAGTCAGACAGGGAGGTTGTACAAAAACATTCAGTACTTC. The V call is TRBV2, the J call TRBJ2-4, with TRBD1 as a possible D gene (7 bases). Germline V gene lookup returns CDR1 SNHLY and CDR2 FYNNEI. This CDR3 has 16 residues. V lost 5 bases and J 3 bases, leaving 17 bases between the germline ends.

The V and J genes are TRBV2 and TRBJ2-7; 7 bases line up with TRBD1. V shed 5 bases, J shed 5 bases, and the junction held 9 bases outside the gene matches. The CDR3 is 14 residues long. CDR1 SNHLY and CDR2 FYNNEI come from the germline V gene. CDR3 nucleotides: TGTGCCAGCAGTACTGACAGGGAAGGTAACGAGCAGTACTTC. It translates to CASSTDREGNEQYF.

The CDR3 DNA reads TGTGCCAGCGGGGACAGCCTTATCTACGAGCAGTACTTC. It encodes CASGDSLIYEQYF. The gene calls are TRBV5-6 and TRBJ2-5, with 7 bases matching TRBD1. Matching the DNA end better, TRBJ2-7 makes the J call doubtful. Germline V gives CDR1 SGHDT, CDR2 YYEEEE. This CDR3 comprises 13 residues.

This chain links TRBV6-5 with TRBJ1-1, with a weak D call TRBD1 (5 bases). The CDR3 is 14 amino acids. Trimming removed 0 bases from V and 4 bases from J, with 9 bases in between. Germline CDR1 is MNHEY and CDR2 is SVGAGI. CDR3 sequence: CASSYSTGGTEAFF. DNA for the CDR3: TGTGCCAGCAGTTACTCGACGGGGGGCACTGAAGCTTTCTTT.

This sequence joins TRBV2 and TRBJ1-1; D not resolved. Germline assignment: CDR1 SNHLY and CDR2 FYNNEI. With 2 bases removed from V and 8 bases from J, the gap between germline ends came to 15 bases. CDR3 length: 14 amino acids. CDR3 amino acids: CASSEWAAEIEAFF. CDR3 nucleotides: TGTGCCAGCAGTGAATGGGCAGCCGAAATAGAAGCTTTCTTT.